The clone carrying this T cell receptor (beta chain) was detected a few times. The source of the sample is a study of T cells after yellow fever vaccination. Via MiXCR, TCRdb re-called the 5' RACE reads, giving one row per CDR3 protein. The table shows some 110,000 distinct CDR3 sequences, with 6.5% to 9% occurring only once. This CDR3 has 19 amino acids. Germline CDR1 reads SQVTM; CDR2 reads ANQGSEA. Trimming took 5 bases from V and 0 from J; bases not matched to a gene: 18. V and J are TRBV29-1 and TRBJ2-1; TRBD1 matches 8 bases. The receptor's source is a man aged 30 to 45 who received the YFV17D yellow fever vaccine. Sequenced here: CD8+ T cells sorted from PBMCs, sampled 45 days after the yellow fever booster vaccination. The DNA of the CDR3 is TGCAGCGTTAGAGCCGGGACAGGAGACTACCTTACCTCCTACAATGAGCAGTTCTTC. This codes for CSVRAGTGDYLTSYNEQFF.